The 10 T cell receptor beta chains below were found in one sample sequenced in a study of CD4 T cells in relation to SARS-CoV-2 and coronaviruses. The unexposed donors gave CD4+ T cells in about 2010-2018, prior to COVID-19. Clones were sequenced by immunoSEQ multiplex PCR, and TCRdb holds only the in-frame ones, with some missing. Of around 62,000 clones in the sample, over 90% were seen once. The source material was naive CD4+ T cells from PBMCs. Subset of the sample: naive CD4+ T cells isolated by negative enrichment. The receptor source for this set is a human donor in good health.

This chain uses TRBV2 with TRBJ1-4; tentatively, D is TRBD1 (5 bases). The CDR3 spans 15 residues. The V and J ends lost 1 base and 2 bases respectively, with 8 bases between them. Per the germline V gene, CDR1 is SNHLY and CDR2 is FYNNEI. CDR3 sequence reads: CASSEVGATNEKLFF. DNA for the CDR3: TGTGCCAGCAGTGAAGTTGGGGCTACTAATGAAAAACTGTTTTTT.

For the CDR3, the DNA is TGTGCCAGTAGTCTCGGACAGGGGGCCTCCTACGAGCAGTACTTC. Protein: CASSLGQGASYEQYF. The V call is TRBV19, the J call TRBJ2-7; 11 nucleotides agree with TRBD1. The germline CDR1 and CDR2 sequences are LNHDA and SQIVND (reference sequence). V shed 5 bases and J 0 bases; nucleotides not matched to a gene: 3. This CDR3 spans 15 amino acids.

The gene calls are TRBV18 and TRBJ2-7, with D uncertain. The V end was cut by 6 bases, the J end by 3 bases, with 9 bases between. CDR1 and CDR2 (germline): KGHSH, LQKENI. The CDR3 covers 12 residues. The CDR3 bases are TGTGCCAGCTCCTATACCTTCTACGAGCAGTACTTC. This codes for CASSYTFYEQYF.

The chain has TRBV28 and TRBJ1-4, with D unclear. Germline loops: CDR1 MDHEN, CDR2 SYDVKM. With 7 bases removed from V and 4 bases from J, the gap between germline ends came to 16 bases. The CDR3 has 15 residues. The CDR3 protein is CASNSGATGNEKLFF. Written as DNA, the CDR3 is TGTGCCAGCAATTCGGGAGCTACGGGTAATGAAAAACTGTTTTTT.

The chain uses TRBV11-2 and TRBJ2-7; 8 bases agree with TRBD1. The CDR3 covers 15 residues. Germline assignment: CDR1 SGHAT and CDR2 FQNNGV. Trimming removed 4 bases from V and 0 bases from J; junction bases left unmatched: 5. The CDR3 DNA sequence: TGTGCCAGCAGCTCCCAGGACAGGGCCTCCTACGAGCAGTACTTC. Protein: CASSSQDRASYEQYF.

The chain combines TRBV7-6 with TRBJ2-2; 8 bases match TRBD1. The CDR3 has 15 amino acids. Trimming removed 1 base from V and 3 bases from J; junction bases left unmatched: 1. From germline, CDR1 is SGHVS and CDR2 FNYEAQ. The CDR3 DNA sequence: TGTGCCAGCAGCTTAGGGACAGGGCACACCGGGGAGCTGTTTTTT. Its translation is CASSLGTGHTGELFF. Full variable domain (outside the CDR3, taken from reference TRBV7-6 and TRBJ2-2): GAGVSQSPRYKVTKRGQDVALRCDPISGHVSLYWYRQALGQGPEFLTYFNYEAQQDKSGLPNDRFSAERPEGSISTLTIQRTEQRDSAMYRCASSLGTGHTGELFFGEGSRLTVL.

The chain employs TRBV15 and TRBJ2-3; 7 bases agree with TRBD2. Germline V gives CDR1 LNHNV, CDR2 YYDKDF (reference sequence). V shed 5 bases, J shed 3 bases, and the junction held 11 bases outside the gene matches. The length of the CDR3 is 16 residues. The CDR3 loop is CATSRATAGVTDTQYF. CDR3 in DNA: TGTGCCACCAGCCGAGCAACGGCGGGAGTTACAGATACGCAGTATTTT.

The V gene is TRBV19, the J gene TRBJ1-1; 7 nucleotides align to TRBD1. This CDR3 is 15 amino acids long. With V trimmed by 3 bases and J by 0 bases, 4 bases remained unmatched. CDR1 and CDR2 (germline): LNHDA, SQIVND (reference sequence). CDR3 nucleotides: TGTGCCAGTAGTATCGGACAGGCTTTGAACACTGAAGCTTTCTTT. Translating it yields CASSIGQALNTEAFF.

This clone is a singleton in its sample. The V gene is TRBV7-9, the J gene TRBJ1-6, with TRBD1 as a possible D gene (6 bases). CDR3 length: 15 residues. CDR1 is SEHNR, CDR2 FQNEAQ, per germline (reference sequence). With 2 bases removed from V and 7 bases from J, the gap between germline ends came to 12 bases. The CDR3 DNA follows: TGTGCCAGCAGCTTATGGACAGAGACAAATTCACCCCTCCACTTT. Protein: CASSLWTETNSPLHF.

The chain links TRBV5-4 to TRBJ1-1; D perhaps matches TRBD1 (5 bases). CDR3 size: 14 residues. Trimming shortened V by 4 bases and J by 9 bases, and 19 bases separated the two germline ends. From germline, CDR1 is SGHNT and CDR2 YYREEE (reference sequence). The DNA of the CDR3 is TGTGCCAGCAGCCCTCTCCTGGGACCATCGAAAGCTTTCTTT. This translates into CASSPLLGPSKAFF.